This T cell receptor beta chain comes out of a study of blood T cell repertoires in COVID-19. Looking at the study overall: Sites across the United States, Italy and Spain contributed samples from acute and convalescent COVID-19. PBMCs, B-cell-depleted T cells, or T cells were the source of the cDNA or gDNA that made up the material.

CDR1 and CDR2 (germline): KGHSH, LQKENI. V lost 6 bases to trimming and J lost 8 bases; unmatched junction nucleotides: 10. There are 15 residues in the CDR3. Authors' data handling: Estimation of nucleated cell counts was performed using reference gene primer amplification. Profiling relied on immunoSEQ multiplex PCR, and the TCRdb table lists in-frame clones only, not all of them. Clonal size and the V and J genes are those of that table, whereas D and trimming came from the DNA. This sample has 450,000 to 500,000 clones; 75% to 90% occur once, and the top ten carry approximately 3.2%. The genes are TRBV18 and TRBJ2-1, with 10 bases identical to TRBD2. The sequenced material came from peripheral blood. This receptor was obtained from a human donor in a cohort sampled during active COVID-19. The CDR3 coding sequence is TGTGCCAGCTCCTCCCTAGCGGGAGTCTCAGATGAGCAGTTCTTC. This sequence encodes CASSSLAGVSDEQFF.